This is a list of T cell receptor beta chains from one sample in a study of graft-versus-host responses after intestinal transplantation. Assay: immunoSEQ multiplex PCR; the TCRdb copy retains only in-frame clones and omits some. Here the sample spans tens of thousands of clones, around 90% being singletons. Antigens of these TCRs are unknown. The sequenced sample was unstimulated CD4+ T cells sorted from spleen or lymph node cells, obtained before transplant. The receptors were gathered from a human donor who was the organ donor for an intestinal transplant. Both conserved end residues are part of each CDR3. The D gene is left open where the match is weak. Clone size, where shown, is once, few, many, or a class for clones that have expanded.

v_call	j_call	clone_size	d_call	cdr3_aa	cdr3_nt
TRBV6-1	TRBJ2-7	-	-	CASLRGKAYEQYF	TGTGCCAGCCTACGGGGGAAGGCCTACGAGCAGTACTTC
TRBV4-2	TRBJ2-7	-	TRBD2	CASSLGLAPYEQYF	TGTGCCAGCAGCTTGGGACTAGCGCCTTACGAGCAGTACTTC
TRBV20-1	TRBJ1-1	-	-	CSASRDTEAFF	TGCAGTGCTAGCAGGGACACTGAAGCTTTCTTT
TRBV19	TRBJ2-7	once	-	CATSGQREYEQYF	TGTGCCACCTCGGGACAGCGGGAGTACGAGCAGTACTTC
TRBV19	TRBJ1-1	-	-	CASVRWAAEAFF	TGTGCCAGTGTTCGATGGGCCGCTGAAGCTTTCTTT
TRBV6-4	TRBJ2-7	-	-	CASSDLSHRRATYEQYF	TGTGCCAGCAGTGACCTATCCCACCGGCGGGCCACCTACGAGCAGTACTTC
TRBV29-1	TRBJ2-7	-	TRBD2	CSVEEGEGSGTSYEQYF	TGCAGCGTTGAAGAAGGGGAGGGTAGCGGTACCTCCTACGAGCAGTACTTC
TRBV9	TRBJ2-3	once	-	CASSPNRRGRGTDTQYF	TGTGCCAGCAGCCCCAACCGTAGGGGTAGAGGGACAGATACGCAGTATTTT
TRBV6-1	TRBJ2-7	-	-	CASSDTAGYEQYF	TGTGCCAGCAGTGACACTGCGGGTTACGAGCAGTACTTC
TRBV6-5	TRBJ2-7	-	-	CASSYSTRMSSYEQYF	TGTGCCAGCAGTTACTCGACCAGGATGAGCTCCTACGAGCAGTACTTC
TRBV6-1	TRBJ1-1	-	-	CASIRGVRNTEAFF	TGTGCCAGCATCCGAGGGGTAAGGAACACTGAAGCTTTCTTT
TRBV19	TRBJ2-1	-	-	CASSLYNEQFF	TGTGCCAGTAGCCTATACAATGAGCAGTTCTTC
TRBV7-2	TRBJ2-4	few	-	CASSYRTAKNIQYF	TGTGCCAGCAGCTATCGGACAGCCAAAAACATTCAGTACTTC
TRBV7-9	TRBJ2-7	-	-	CASSYREEGSYEQYF	TGTGCCAGCAGCTACAGGGAGGAGGGCTCCTACGAGCAGTACTTC
TRBV6-5	TRBJ2-7	-	TRBD2	CASRDPGTTYEQYF	TGTGCCAGCAGGGATCCCGGGACTACCTACGAGCAGTACTTC
TRBV6-8	TRBJ1-2	-	-	CASQGLGRGYTF	TGTGCCAGTCAGGGCCTCGGTAGAGGCTACACCTTC
TRBV21-1	TRBJ2-2	-	-	CASSNNTGELFF	TGTGCCAGCAGCAACAACACCGGGGAGCTGTTTTTT
TRBV7-2	TRBJ2-7	-	TRBD1	CASSFGQGVSYEQYF	TGTGCCAGCAGCTTCGGACAGGGGGTCTCCTACGAGCAGTACTTC
TRBV5-5	TRBJ1-2	-	-	CASSLDSPSGYTF	TGTGCCAGCAGCTTGGACAGTCCTTCAGGCTACACCTTC
TRBV18	TRBJ1-3	-	TRBD1	CASSPNDPTGTGDTIYF	TGTGCCAGCTCACCAAACGACCCGACAGGGACTGGGGACACCATATATTTT
TRBV18	TRBJ1-2	-	-	CASSPPGNYGYTF	TGTGCCAGCTCACCACCCGGTAACTATGGCTACACCTTC
TRBV6-1	TRBJ1-4	-	-	CASSAGFPNEKLFF	TGTGCCAGCAGTGCAGGGTTTCCTAATGAAAAACTGTTTTTT
TRBV4-1	TRBJ2-7	-	-	CASSLGTTAYEQYF	TGCGCCAGCAGCCTCGGGACAACCGCCTACGAGCAGTACTTC
TRBV7-2	TRBJ2-7	-	TRBD1	CASSLTGTGLSYEQYF	TGTGCCAGCAGCTTAACGGGGACAGGGTTGTCCTACGAGCAGTACTTC
TRBV30	TRBJ2-5	-	TRBD2	CAWSVAGAETQYF	TGTGCCTGGAGTGTCGCGGGAGCAGAGACCCAGTACTTC
TRBV28	TRBJ2-1	-	TRBD2	CASSFSGRPYNEQFF	TGTGCCAGCAGTTTTAGCGGGAGACCCTACAATGAGCAGTTCTTC
TRBV7-2	TRBJ1-3	-	-	CASSLGRQTASAGNTIYF	TGTGCCAGCAGCTTAGGGCGGCAGACAGCTTCTGCTGGAAACACCATATATTTT
TRBV19	TRBJ2-2	-	-	CASSIGTSTGELFF	TGTGCCAGTAGTATTGGGACATCCACCGGGGAGCTGTTTTTT
TRBV6-5	TRBJ1-6	-	-	CASLDRSGSPLHF	TGTGCCAGCCTGGACAGATCAGGATCACCCCTCCACTTT
TRBV7-8	TRBJ2-3	-	-	CASSLTRISTDTQYF	TGTGCCAGCAGCCTCACACGGATCAGCACAGATACGCAGTATTTT
TRBV19	TRBJ2-2	-	-	CASRSTSLNTGELFF	TGTGCCAGTCGGTCTACTAGCCTTAACACCGGGGAGCTGTTTTTT
TRBV19	TRBJ1-4	-	TRBD1	CASSSQGKLFF	TGTGCCAGTAGCTCACAGGGGAAACTGTTTTTT
TRBV7-6	TRBJ2-1	-	TRBD1	CASSPGQGSYNEQFF	TGTGCCAGCAGCCCAGGACAGGGCTCCTACAATGAGCAGTTCTTC
TRBV19	TRBJ1-1	-	-	CASSIVMGLNTEAFF	TGTGCCAGTAGTATAGTGATGGGCCTCAACACTGAAGCTTTCTTT
TRBV5-1	TRBJ2-3	-	TRBD2	CASGRAPSTDTQYF	TGCGCCAGCGGGAGGGCCCCTAGCACAGATACGCAGTATTTT
TRBV7-3	TRBJ2-1	-	TRBD2	CASSLGAGGYNEQFF	TGTGCCAGCAGCTTAGGAGCGGGAGGGTACAATGAGCAGTTCTTC
TRBV12-5	TRBJ1-2	-	-	CASGGRSLQGKTYGYTF	TGTGCTAGTGGTGGACGAAGTCTGCAGGGAAAGACCTATGGCTACACCTTC
TRBV7-8	TRBJ2-2	few	-	CASSLEGLYTGELFF	TGTGCCAGCAGCTTAGAGGGCCTCTATACCGGGGAGCTGTTTTTT
TRBV4-2	TRBJ2-1	-	TRBD2	CASSLAGEGDNEQFF	TGTGCCAGCAGCCTAGCGGGAGAGGGGGACAATGAGCAGTTCTTC
TRBV9	TRBJ2-5	-	TRBD2	CASSVGRGRAPQETQYF	TGTGCCAGCAGCGTAGGTCGAGGGAGGGCTCCCCAAGAGACCCAGTACTTC
TRBV14	TRBJ2-1	-	-	CASSLTTLKAHYNEQFF	TGTGCCAGCAGCCTTACGACTCTGAAGGCCCACTACAATGAGCAGTTCTTC
TRBV11-1	TRBJ2-7	once	-	CASTQEPGPRYEQYF	TGTGCCAGCACTCAAGAGCCGGGACCCCGCTACGAGCAGTACTTC
TRBV4-1	TRBJ2-2	once	-	CASSQDLGNTGELFF	TGCGCCAGCAGCCAAGATCTTGGCAACACCGGGGAGCTGTTTTTT
TRBV5-1	TRBJ2-1	-	TRBD2	CASSLGLAAVYNEQFF	TGCGCCAGCAGCCTGGGACTAGCGGCCGTCTACAATGAGCAGTTCTTC
TRBV5-1	TRBJ2-1	-	TRBD2	CASSLGTSGSTYNEQFF	TGCGCCAGCAGCTTGGGGACTAGCGGGAGCACCTACAATGAGCAGTTCTTC
TRBV27	TRBJ2-1	-	TRBD1	CASSLDRGQGQFF	TGTGCCAGCAGTCTCGACAGGGGCCAAGGGCAGTTCTTC
TRBV28	TRBJ2-7	-	-	CASKQTGLAAYEQYF	TGTGCCAGCAAACAAACGGGACTCGCGGCCTACGAGCAGTACTTC